The next 27 T cell receptor beta chains were all read from a single sample in a study of T cell clonotyping in hematopoietic cell transplantation (dated by TCRdb to 2020 to 2023). Library preparation was by the immunoSEQ multiplex PCR assay. The source is immuneACCESS, and TCRdb retained only in-frame sequences with V and J called. Part of the clones is not carried over; for the studies checked, unresolved V genes explain less than half of this, and the remainder is unexplained. For this sample the table gives over 5,500 clones, of which approximately 80% were detected only once. The leading ten clones occupy about 14% of the sample. The time point tag for this specimen amounts to: recipient sample about 28 days before transplant, after cytoreduction. This specimen consisted of peripheral blood mononuclear cells, obtained before stem cell transplant. The source of these receptors is a woman in her 50s with acute myeloid leukemia. Some clones in this sample may be carry-over from other donors' samples.

The chain joins TRBV30 to TRBJ1-1; the D is unclear. Germline lookup yields CDR1 GTSNPN and CDR2 SVGIG (reference sequence). The CDR3 is 14 residues long. V dropped 0 bases and J dropped 10 bases, with 18 bases sitting between them. CDR3 protein: CAWSVSSLMEGAFF. The CDR3 coding sequence is TGTGCCTGGAGTGTAAGCAGCCTGATGGAGGGAGCTTTCTTT.

Regarding this clone: This sample includes further DNA sequences coding for the same CDR3. The CDR3 DNA sequence: TGTGCCAGCAGCTTGGGACCGACGGATGAGCAGTTCTTC. Translation: CASSLGPTDEQFF. The V and J genes are TRBV5-6 and TRBJ2-1; no definite D call. The CDR3 runs to 13 residues. Germline V gene lookup returns CDR1 SGHDT and CDR2 YYEEEE. With 0 bases removed from V and 8 bases from J, the gap between germline ends came to 9 bases.

The J gene is TRBJ2-7, the V gene TRBV27, with a weak D call TRBD2 (6 bases). The CDR3 sequence is 14 residues long. Per germline, CDR1 MNHEY and CDR2 SMNVEV (reference sequence). V shed 5 bases and J shed 2 bases, with 13 bases lying between them. This chain's CDR3 is CASSLRDSTYEQYF. Written as DNA, the CDR3 is TGTGCCAGCAGTCTTCGGGACTCTACCTACGAGCAGTACTTC.

The chain employs TRBV6-5 and TRBJ2-2, with TRBD1 identical over 8 bases. V dropped 7 bases and J dropped 4; count of bases not matched to a gene: 5. CDR3 length: 14 amino acids. CDR1 and CDR2 (germline): MNHEY, SVGAGI. The CDR3 here is CASKTGDTTGELFF. The CDR3, as DNA: TGTGCCAGCAAGACAGGGGATACCACCGGGGAGCTGTTTTTT.

CDR3 in DNA: TGTGCCAGCAGCCCCCGAACTAGCATGGGCTACGAGCAGTACTTC. Amino acids: CASSPRTSMGYEQYF. This rearrangement joins TRBV7-9 to TRBJ2-7; a weak D match, TRBD2 (6 bases). The V gene's germline CDR1 is SEHNR and CDR2 FQNEAQ (reference sequence). Trimming stripped 5 bases from V and 3 bases from J, with 17 bases between. The length of the CDR3 is 15 residues.

Only a few counts were recorded for this clone. The chain employs TRBV6-5 and TRBJ1-5; D is unresolved. The CDR3 sequence is 13 residues long. Germline V gives CDR1 MNHEY, CDR2 SVGAGI. Deletions cut 6 bases from V and 5 bases from J, with 11 bases between. CDR3 residues: CASSGGMDQPQHF. The CDR3 nucleotides are TGTGCCAGCAGCGGCGGGATGGATCAGCCCCAGCATTTT.

V and J are TRBV6-6 and TRBJ1-2; TRBD1 aligns across 7 bases. V dropped 5 bases and J dropped 4; count of bases not matched to a gene: 4. This CDR3 spans 13 amino acids. In germline, CDR1 is MNHNY, CDR2 SVGAGI (reference sequence). As DNA, the CDR3 is TGTGCCAGCAGTCAGGGGGGAATCTATGGCTACACCTTC. Translated: CASSQGGIYGYTF.

The J gene is TRBJ2-3, the V gene TRBV28; 8 nucleotides agree with TRBD1. This CDR3 has 15 residues. Trimming took 6 bases from V and 5 from J; bases not matched to a gene: 10. The V gene's germline CDR1 is MDHEN and CDR2 SYDVKM. CDR3 sequence reads: CASSGLQGAGDTQYF. CDR3 nucleotides: TGTGCCAGCAGCGGACTTCAGGGGGCGGGAGATACGCAGTATTTT. The full variable domain, rest sourced from reference TRBV28 and TRBJ2-3, is DVKVTQSSRYLVKRTGEKVFLECVQDMDHENMFWYRQDPGLGLRLIYFSYDVKMKEKGDIPEGYSVSREKKERFSLILESASTNQTSMYLCASSGLQGAGDTQYFGPGTRLTVL.

The V gene is TRBV20-1, the J gene TRBJ1-1, with TRBD1 matching over 9 bases. V was clipped by 6 bases and J by 11 bases; unmatched bases: 7. The CDR3 is 11 amino acids. Germline V gene data show CDR1 as DFQATT and CDR2 as SNEGSKA (reference sequence). The CDR3 coding sequence is TGCAGTGCCGGGACAGGGTATTGGGCTTTCTTT. Encoded protein: CSAGTGYWAFF.

The rearrangement links TRBV19 to TRBJ1-1; the D is unclear. The CDR3 sequence is 15 residues long. Trimming took 6 bases from V and 4 from J, leaving 18 bases between them. In germline, CDR1 is LNHDA, CDR2 SQIVND (reference sequence). The CDR3 protein is CASRPGAFLGTEAFF. The CDR3 nucleotides read TGTGCCAGTAGGCCAGGTGCCTTCTTGGGCACTGAAGCTTTCTTT.

The chain recombines TRBV2 with TRBJ2-3, with 8 bases that match TRBD1. The J segment lost 4 bases and the V segment lost 6 bases, leaving 9 bases of the junction unmatched. Germline values: CDR1 SNHLY, CDR2 FYNNEI. The CDR3 covers 15 residues. This CDR3 is CASSRQGYSADTQYF. CDR3 coding DNA: TGTGCCAGCAGCAGACAGGGGTATAGCGCAGATACGCAGTATTTT.

J is TRBJ2-6 and V is TRBV7-3; no definite D call. The CDR3 extends over 14 amino acids. The germline V gene encodes CDR1 SGHTA and CDR2 FQGTGA. The V end lost 10 bases, the J end lost 2 bases, and 12 bases lay between the germline ends. The CDR3, as DNA: TGTGCCACTTTCCCCGGGCCTGGGGCCAACGTCCTGACTTTC. It specifies CATFPGPGANVLTF.

The chain uses TRBV2 and TRBJ1-6; D unclear. The germline gives CDR1 SNHLY, CDR2 FYNNEI. The CDR3 contains 14 residues. The V end lost 3 bases, the J end lost 7 bases, and 10 bases lay between the germline ends. The CDR3 DNA reads TGTGCCAGCAGTGAGACAATACAGAATTCACCCCTCCACTTT. Protein product: CASSETIQNSPLHF.

The chain combines TRBV25-1 with TRBJ2-2; D ambiguous. Germline CDR1 MGHDK, CDR2 SYGVNS. The CDR3 spans 15 residues. Trimming removed 4 bases from V and 5 bases from J, with 14 bases in between. CDR3 region: CASSAPAIQTGELFF. The CDR3 nucleotides are TGTGCCAGCAGTGCCCCTGCTATACAGACCGGGGAGCTGTTTTTT.

The CDR3 coding sequence is TGTGCCAGCAGTTACTCGAGTGACAGGCTCTACGAGCAGTACTTC. This sequence encodes CASSYSSDRLYEQYF. The J gene is TRBJ2-7, the V gene TRBV6-5, with D possibly TRBD1 on 6 matching bases. This CDR3 has 15 residues. With 0 bases removed from V and 3 bases from J, the gap between germline ends came to 12 bases. CDR1 and CDR2 from the germline V gene are MNHEY and SVGAGI.

This clone was counted a few times. This chain joins TRBV6-5 and TRBJ2-3, with no clear D. V gave up 0 bases and J gave up 5 bases, with 6 bases separating them. CDR1 and CDR2 (germline): MNHEY, SVGAGI. The CDR3 consists of 13 residues. CDR3 bases: TGTGCCAGCAGTTACTCTGCGAGAGATACGCAGTATTTT. This gives the protein CASSYSARDTQYF.

Points on this clone: One end of the junction varies from germline; a read error may be responsible. The gene calls are TRBV10-3 and TRBJ2-7; maybe TRBD2 (6 bases). Germline CDR1 ENHRY, CDR2 SYGVKD. The CDR3 has 14 residues. The CDR3 region is CVISGDFGNYEQYF. DNA of the CDR3: TGTGTCATCAGTGGGGACTTCGGCAACTACGAGCAGTACTTC.

This chain links TRBV11-3 with TRBJ2-7; unclear D gene. Per the germline V gene, CDR1 is SGHNT and CDR2 is YENEEA. Between the trimmed V and J ends, which lost 3 bases and 5 bases, there was a span of 11 bases. The CDR3 contains 13 residues. CDR3 in amino acids: CASSFEAENEQYF. The DNA for the CDR3 is TGTGCCAGCAGCTTTGAGGCTGAGAACGAGCAGTACTTC.

This clone was picked up a small number of times. V gene TRBV9 combines with J gene TRBJ2-5; a weak D match, TRBD2 (6 bases). Trimming removed 1 base at V and 4 bases at J, with 14 bases between. The CDR3 runs to 15 residues. CDR1 is SGDLS and CDR2 is YYNGEE in the germline V gene. The CDR3 DNA is TGTGCCAGCAGCGTATTCTCCGGGAGTGGAGAGACCCAGTACTTC. It codes for CASSVFSGSGETQYF.

J is TRBJ2-1 and V is TRBV7-8; 11 nucleotides match TRBD2. Germline assignment: CDR1 SGHVS and CDR2 FQNEAQ. V lost 1 base and J lost 12; bases outside the gene matches: 11. This CDR3 has 16 amino acids. CDR3 in DNA: TGTGCCAGCAGCTTAGTGGTTACTAGCGGGAGCGAGGCGCAGTTCTTC. It codes for CASSLVVTSGSEAQFF.

The chain carries TRBV5-4 and TRBJ2-2, with 7 nucleotides matching TRBD2. This CDR3 is built from 14 residues. With 4 bases clipped from V and 3 bases from J, the junction kept 3 bases outside the gene matches. The germline V gene has CDR1 SGHNT and CDR2 YYREEE (reference sequence). In nucleotides, the CDR3 is TGTGCCAGCAGCGGAACTAGCGACACCGGGGAGCTGTTTTTT. Translated: CASSGTSDTGELFF.

The chain has TRBV5-1 and TRBJ2-3, with 12 bases that match TRBD2. Germline-derived CDR1 and CDR2 are SGHRS and YFSETQ. V shed 4 bases, J shed 5 bases, and the junction held 8 bases outside the gene matches. This CDR3 is built from 16 residues. CDR3 residues: CASSDGLAGSGDTQYF. Here the CDR3 DNA reads TGCGCCAGCAGCGACGGACTAGCGGGGAGTGGAGATACGCAGTATTTT.

The chain couples TRBV19 to TRBJ1-2; possibly TRBD1 for D (5 bases). Germline CDR1 is LNHDA and CDR2 is SQIVND (reference sequence). Trimming cost V 9 bases and J 2 bases, with 7 bases left between them. This CDR3 spans 11 amino acids. The CDR3 DNA follows: TGTGCCAGCGCAGGGAACTATGGCTACACCTTC. Translating gives CASAGNYGYTF. The full variable domain, with the rest looked up from reference TRBV19 and TRBJ1-2, is DGGITQSPKYLFRKEGQNVTLSCEQNLNHDAMYWYRQDPGQGLRLIYYSQIVNDFQKGDIAEGYSVSREKKESFPLTVTSAQKNPTAFYLCASAGNYGYTFGSGTRLTVV.

J is TRBJ2-1 and V is TRBV6-1; 9 bases are shared with TRBD2. CDR1 MNHNS and CDR2 SASEGT come from the germline V gene. The ends lost 8 bases at V and 8 bases at J; junction bases unmatched: 13. The CDR3 totals 15 residues. The CDR3 region has the DNA TGTGCCAGCCACAGACTAGCGGACATATGGGATGAGCAGTTCTTC. Translation: CASHRLADIWDEQFF.

The gene calls are TRBV6-5 and TRBJ1-1; D is undetermined. The CDR3 runs 16 residues. Germline assignment: CDR1 MNHEY and CDR2 SVGAGI. V lost 3 bases and J 4 bases, leaving 18 bases between the germline ends. DNA of the CDR3: TGTGCCAGCAGTTATAGTTCTGGGGAACAGCTCACTGAAGCTTTCTTT. Translated: CASSYSSGEQLTEAFF.

The chain links TRBV10-1 to TRBJ2-7; 8 bases are shared with TRBD1. V dropped 4 bases and J dropped 2; count of bases not matched to a gene: 7. Germline values: CDR1 WNHNN, CDR2 SYGVQD (reference sequence). The CDR3 totals 15 residues. The CDR3 here is CASSAPGQVTYEQYF. CDR3 DNA: TGCGCCAGCAGTGCACCGGGACAGGTAACCTACGAGCAGTACTTC.

This clone was observed once. The chain uses TRBV4-2 and TRBJ2-6, with TRBD1 matching over 10 bases. Germline values: CDR1 LGHNA, CDR2 YNFKEQ. The CDR3 spans 19 residues. After removal of 3 bases from V and 0 bases from J, the junction contained 8 bases not matched to a gene. In DNA form, the CDR3 reads TGTGCCAGCAGCCAGTATTCCGGGACAGGGGTCTCTGGGGCCAACGTCCTGACTTTC. It translates to CASSQYSGTGVSGANVLTF.